The clone carrying this T cell receptor beta chain was seen a handful of times. The data belong to a study of identical twins. Using its own MiXCR run on the 5' RACE reads, TCRdb lists one record per CDR3 protein. The sample consists of about 790,000 distinct CDR3 sequences, 18% of them appearing once. The CDR3 is made up of 14 amino acids. The germline V gene has CDR1 SEHNR and CDR2 FQNEAQ (reference sequence). Trimming removed 4 bases at V and 7 bases at J, with 17 bases between. This same sample was also part of a study on T cells expressing NK-cell markers.

Sequenced: PBMCs. The rearrangement links TRBV7-9 to TRBJ2-7; weak D call: TRBD2 (5 bases). This TCR was sampled from a young woman in good health. The CDR3 sequence: CASSYWTDSGEQYF. In nucleotides, the CDR3 is TGTGCCAGCAGCTATTGGACGGACTCGGGGGAGCAGTACTTC.